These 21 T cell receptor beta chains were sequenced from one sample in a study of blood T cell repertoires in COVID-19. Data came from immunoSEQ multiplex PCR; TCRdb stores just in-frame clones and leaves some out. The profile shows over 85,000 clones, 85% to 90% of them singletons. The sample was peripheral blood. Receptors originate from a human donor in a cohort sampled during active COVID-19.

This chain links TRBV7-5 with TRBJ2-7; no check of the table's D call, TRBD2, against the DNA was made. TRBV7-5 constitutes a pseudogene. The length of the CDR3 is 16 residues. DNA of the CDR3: TGTGCCAGAAGCGCCCATCCCCTAGCGGGAACCTACGAGCAGTACTTC. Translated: CARSAHPLAGTYEQYF.

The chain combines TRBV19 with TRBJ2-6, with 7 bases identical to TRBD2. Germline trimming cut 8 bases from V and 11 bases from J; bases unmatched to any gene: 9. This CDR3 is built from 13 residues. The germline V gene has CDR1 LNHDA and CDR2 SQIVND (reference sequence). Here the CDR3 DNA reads TGTGCCAGTGGGAGGGGAACGCAAGACGTCCTGACTTTC. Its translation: CASGRGTQDVLTF.

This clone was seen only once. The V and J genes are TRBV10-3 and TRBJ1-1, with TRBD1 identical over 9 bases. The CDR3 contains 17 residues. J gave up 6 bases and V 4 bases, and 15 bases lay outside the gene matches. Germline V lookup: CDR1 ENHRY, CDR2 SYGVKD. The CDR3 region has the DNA TGTGCCATCAGTGGGGGACAGGGAGGCGGTAACAGCTCTGAAGCTTTCTTT. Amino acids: CAISGGQGGGNSSEAFF.

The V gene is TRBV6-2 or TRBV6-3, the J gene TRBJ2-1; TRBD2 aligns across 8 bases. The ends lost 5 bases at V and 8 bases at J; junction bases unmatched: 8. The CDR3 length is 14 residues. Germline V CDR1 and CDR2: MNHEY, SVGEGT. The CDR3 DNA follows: TGTGCCAGCAGTCAAAGCGGGAGCGTGGATGAGCAGTTCTTC. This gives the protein CASSQSGSVDEQFF.

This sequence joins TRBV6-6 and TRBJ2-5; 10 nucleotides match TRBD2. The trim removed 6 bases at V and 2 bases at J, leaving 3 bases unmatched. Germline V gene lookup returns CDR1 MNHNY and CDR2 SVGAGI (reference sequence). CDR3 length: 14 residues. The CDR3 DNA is TGTGCCAGCAGCTTGACTAGCGGGCAAGAGACCCAGTACTTC. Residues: CASSLTSGQETQYF.

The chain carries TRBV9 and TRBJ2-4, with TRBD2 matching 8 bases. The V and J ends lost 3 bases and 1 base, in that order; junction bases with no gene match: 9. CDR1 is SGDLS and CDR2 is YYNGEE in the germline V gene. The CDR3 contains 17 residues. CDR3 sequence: CASSERAGEGAKNIQYF. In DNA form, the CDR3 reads TGTGCCAGCAGCGAACGAGCGGGAGAGGGGGCCAAAAACATTCAGTACTTC.

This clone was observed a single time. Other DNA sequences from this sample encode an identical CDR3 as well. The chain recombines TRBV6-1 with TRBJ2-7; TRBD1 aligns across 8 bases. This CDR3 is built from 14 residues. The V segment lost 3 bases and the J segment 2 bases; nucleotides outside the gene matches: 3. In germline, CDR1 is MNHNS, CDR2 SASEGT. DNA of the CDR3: TGTGCCAGCAGTGAGGCAGGGGGCCCCTACGAGCAGTACTTC. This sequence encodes CASSEAGGPYEQYF.

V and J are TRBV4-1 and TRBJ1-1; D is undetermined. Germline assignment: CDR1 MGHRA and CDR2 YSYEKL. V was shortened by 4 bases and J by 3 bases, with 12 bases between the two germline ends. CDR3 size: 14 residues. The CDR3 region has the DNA TGCGCCAGCAGCCCGGAAAAAGACTACACTGAAGCTTTCTTT. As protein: CASSPEKDYTEAFF.

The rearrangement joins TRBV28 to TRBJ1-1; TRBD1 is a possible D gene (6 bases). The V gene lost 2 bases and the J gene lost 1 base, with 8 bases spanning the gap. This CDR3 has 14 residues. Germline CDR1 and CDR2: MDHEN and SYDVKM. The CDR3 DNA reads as TGTGCCAGCAGTTTACGGGGACAGAACACTGAAGCTTTCTTT. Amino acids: CASSLRGQNTEAFF.

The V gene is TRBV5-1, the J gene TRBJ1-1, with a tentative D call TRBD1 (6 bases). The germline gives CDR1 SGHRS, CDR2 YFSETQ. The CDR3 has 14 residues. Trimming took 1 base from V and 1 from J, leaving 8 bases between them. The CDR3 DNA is TGCGCCAGCAGCTTGTACAGGGCGAACACTGAAGCTTTCTTT. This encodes CASSLYRANTEAFF.

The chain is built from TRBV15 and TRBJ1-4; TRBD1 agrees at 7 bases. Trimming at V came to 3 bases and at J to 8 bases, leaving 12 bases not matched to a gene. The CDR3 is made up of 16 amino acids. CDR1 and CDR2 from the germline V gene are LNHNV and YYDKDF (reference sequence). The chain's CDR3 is CATSRGTGAQEEKLFF. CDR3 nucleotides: TGTGCCACCAGCAGGGGAACAGGGGCCCAAGAAGAAAAACTGTTTTTT.

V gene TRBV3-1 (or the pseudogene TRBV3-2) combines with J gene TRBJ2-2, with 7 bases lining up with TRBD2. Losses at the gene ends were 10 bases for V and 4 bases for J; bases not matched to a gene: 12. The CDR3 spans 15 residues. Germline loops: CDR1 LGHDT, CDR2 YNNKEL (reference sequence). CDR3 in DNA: TGTGCCACCTCGGAGAGCGGCGGGGGCACCGGGGAGCTGTTTTTT. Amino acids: CATSESGGGTGELFF.

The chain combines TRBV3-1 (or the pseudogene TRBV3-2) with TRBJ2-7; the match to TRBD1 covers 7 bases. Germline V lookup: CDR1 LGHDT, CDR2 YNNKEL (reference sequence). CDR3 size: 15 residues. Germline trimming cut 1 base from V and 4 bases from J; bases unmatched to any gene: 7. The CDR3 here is CASSQGLSGGYEQYF. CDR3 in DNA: TGTGCCAGCAGCCAAGGCCTCTCAGGGGGTTACGAGCAGTACTTC.

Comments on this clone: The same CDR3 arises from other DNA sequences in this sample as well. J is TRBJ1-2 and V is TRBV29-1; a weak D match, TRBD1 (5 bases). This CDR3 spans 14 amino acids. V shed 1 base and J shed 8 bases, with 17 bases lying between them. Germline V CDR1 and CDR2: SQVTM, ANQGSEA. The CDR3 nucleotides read TGCAGCGTTGAAGCTATCGACAGAGGAGTCGGCTACACCTTC. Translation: CSVEAIDRGVGYTF.

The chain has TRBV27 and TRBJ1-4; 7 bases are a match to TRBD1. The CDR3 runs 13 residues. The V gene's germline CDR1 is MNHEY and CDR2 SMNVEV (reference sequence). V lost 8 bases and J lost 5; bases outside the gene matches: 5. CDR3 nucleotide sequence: TGTGCCAGCGGGACAGAGATGAATGAAAAACTGTTTTTT. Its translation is CASGTEMNEKLFF.

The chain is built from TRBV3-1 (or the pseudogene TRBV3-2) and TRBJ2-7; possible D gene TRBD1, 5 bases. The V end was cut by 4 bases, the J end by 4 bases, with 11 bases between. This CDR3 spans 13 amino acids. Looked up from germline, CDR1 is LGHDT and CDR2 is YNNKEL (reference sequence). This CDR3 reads CASSRARDYEQYF. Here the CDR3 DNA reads TGTGCCAGCAGCCGTGCCAGGGATTACGAGCAGTACTTC.

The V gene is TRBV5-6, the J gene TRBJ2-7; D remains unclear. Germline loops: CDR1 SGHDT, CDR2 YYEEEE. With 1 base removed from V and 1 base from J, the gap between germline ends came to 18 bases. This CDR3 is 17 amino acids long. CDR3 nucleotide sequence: TGTGCCAGCAGCTTGTTAGCCGAAGGTGTTGTATCCTACGAGCAGTACTTC. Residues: CASSLLAEGVVSYEQYF.

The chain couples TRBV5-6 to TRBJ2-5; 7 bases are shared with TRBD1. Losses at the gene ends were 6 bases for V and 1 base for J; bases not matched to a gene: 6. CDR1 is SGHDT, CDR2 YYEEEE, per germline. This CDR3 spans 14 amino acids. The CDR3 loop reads CASTPGGLQETQYF. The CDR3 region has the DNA TGTGCCAGCACCCCAGGGGGTCTCCAAGAGACCCAGTACTTC.

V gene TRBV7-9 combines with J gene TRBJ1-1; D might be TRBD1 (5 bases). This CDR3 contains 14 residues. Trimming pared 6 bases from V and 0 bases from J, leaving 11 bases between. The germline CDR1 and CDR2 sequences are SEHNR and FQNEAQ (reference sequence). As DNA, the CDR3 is TGTGCCAGCAGGGCGGGGGTAATGAACACTGAAGCTTTCTTT. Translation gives CASRAGVMNTEAFF.

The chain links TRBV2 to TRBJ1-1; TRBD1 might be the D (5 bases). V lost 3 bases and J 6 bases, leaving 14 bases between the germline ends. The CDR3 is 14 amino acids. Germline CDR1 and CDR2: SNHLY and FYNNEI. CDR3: CASSERSGRPEAFF. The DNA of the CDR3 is TGTGCCAGCAGTGAGAGATCAGGGCGGCCTGAAGCTTTCTTT.

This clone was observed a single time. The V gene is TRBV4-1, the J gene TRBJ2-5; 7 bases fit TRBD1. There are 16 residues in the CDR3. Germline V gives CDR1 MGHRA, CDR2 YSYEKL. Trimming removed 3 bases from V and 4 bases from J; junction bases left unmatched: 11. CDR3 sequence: CASSQSPGQRRETQYF. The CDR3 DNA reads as TGCGCCAGCAGCCAGTCCCCGGGACAGCGTCGAGAGACCCAGTACTTC.